The 14 T cell receptor beta chains presented below share a single source sample, sequenced in a study of blood T cell repertoires in COVID-19. Sequencing used immunoSEQ multiplex PCR; TCRdb keeps in-frame clones, though not all of them. The sample lists about 250,000 clones; 85% to 90% were seen once. Source material: peripheral blood. All receptors derive from a man at least 80 years old with acute or convalescent COVID-19.

The rearrangement joins TRBV4-3 to TRBJ2-1; 11 bases agree with TRBD1. The trim removed 0 bases at V and 10 bases at J, leaving 8 bases unmatched. Germline CDR1 and CDR2: LGHNA and YSLEER. The length of the CDR3 is 16 residues. The CDR3 reads CASSQDGDRGLREQFF. In DNA, the CDR3 is TGCGCCAGCAGCCAAGATGGGGACAGGGGGTTAAGGGAGCAGTTCTTC.

The chain couples TRBV20-1 to TRBJ1-2, with D unresolved. This CDR3 spans 11 amino acids. The germline V and J ends were trimmed by 6 bases and 2 bases, with 7 bases remaining between them. Germline CDR1 and CDR2: DFQATT and SNEGSKA (reference sequence). The CDR3 loop is CSASGNYGYTF. Written as DNA, the CDR3 is TGCAGTGCCAGCGGGAACTATGGCTACACCTTC.

This CDR3 reads CASSLDHVVRGSDTQYF. The CDR3 region has the DNA TGTGCCAGCAGCTTAGATCATGTCGTACGGGGGAGTGATACGCAGTATTTT. The J gene is TRBJ2-3, the V gene TRBV11-2, with D possibly TRBD2 on 6 matching bases. Germline V gives CDR1 SGHAT, CDR2 FQNNGV. V dropped 0 bases and J dropped 6 bases, with 19 bases sitting between them. The CDR3 is made up of 17 amino acids.

This clone was seen a handful of times. The chain has TRBV7-3 and TRBJ1-2; D remains ambiguous. Looked up from germline, CDR1 is SGHTA and CDR2 is FQGTGA. The CDR3 extends over 13 amino acids. Trimming stripped 2 bases from V and 4 bases from J, with 8 bases between. CDR3 bases: TGTGCCAGCAGCTTAGGCCCTGGCTATGGCTACACCTTC. Translated, it gives CASSLGPGYGYTF. The full variable domain, completed using reference TRBV7-3 and TRBJ1-2, is GAGVSQTPSNKVTEKGKYVELRCDPISGHTALYWYRQSLGQGPEFLIYFQGTGAADDSGLPNDRFFAVRPEGSVSTLKIQRTERGDSAVYLCASSLGPGYGYTFGSGTRLTVV.

The CDR3 bases are TGTGCCAGTAGTACGTCGGGGAGGGCTGGCTACACCTTC. This translates into CASSTSGRAGYTF. V usage is TRBV19 and J usage is TRBJ1-2; no clear D gene. V lost 4 bases and J lost 7, with 13 bases in between. Germline CDR1 is LNHDA and CDR2 is SQIVND (reference sequence). This CDR3 has 13 residues.

The chain links TRBV15 to TRBJ1-2; D is unclear. V shed 0 bases and J shed 8 bases, with 16 bases lying between them. This CDR3 is 15 amino acids long. Germline-derived CDR1 and CDR2 are LNHNV and YYDKDF (reference sequence). The CDR3 region has the DNA TGTGCCACCAGCAGAGATTCAGCGCGAGTAGGAGGCTACACCTTC. Its translation: CATSRDSARVGGYTF.

This chain links TRBV6-5 with TRBJ1-2; no firm D call. Germline V gives CDR1 MNHEY, CDR2 SVGAGI. This CDR3 is built from 12 residues. With 6 bases removed from V and 5 bases from J, the gap between germline ends came to 10 bases. The CDR3 nucleotides are TGTGCCAGCAGGGATGGAGGGTATGGCTACACCTTC. It codes for CASRDGGYGYTF.

This clone has more than one count but fewer than ten. The rearrangement uses TRBV11-3 and TRBJ2-3, with a weak D call TRBD1 (6 bases). The CDR3 totals 13 residues. Trimming removed 6 bases from V and 3 bases from J, with 10 bases in between. The germline V gene encodes CDR1 SGHNT and CDR2 YENEEA. CDR3 protein: CASRQTGTDTQYF. The CDR3 bases are TGTGCCAGCAGGCAAACAGGGACAGATACGCAGTATTTT.

The V call is TRBV24-1, the J call TRBJ1-5; 9 bases are a match to TRBD1. With V trimmed by 2 bases and J by 7 bases, 5 bases remained unmatched. The CDR3 runs 15 residues. Germline loops: CDR1 KGHDR, CDR2 SFDVKD. The CDR3 DNA reads TGTGCCACCAGTGATTCTCCGGGACAGGGCCAGCCCCAGCATTTT. Protein product: CATSDSPGQGQPQHF.

The chain recombines TRBV28 with TRBJ2-2; D perhaps matches TRBD2 (7 bases). This CDR3 comprises 15 residues. V was clipped by 5 bases and J by 2 bases, with 12 bases between them. Germline V lookup: CDR1 MDHEN, CDR2 SYDVKM. Here the CDR3 reads CASSIGGANTGELFF. DNA for the CDR3: TGTGCCAGCAGTATAGGGGGGGCCAACACCGGGGAGCTGTTTTTT.

CDR3 in amino acids: CASSPSEPGQLNQPQHF. The CDR3 nucleotides are TGTGCCAGCTCACCTTCGGAGCCGGGACAATTAAATCAGCCCCAGCATTTT. The chain recombines TRBV18 with TRBJ1-5; TRBD1 is a possible D gene (6 bases). Germline lookup yields CDR1 KGHSH and CDR2 LQKENI. This CDR3 is 17 amino acids long. The V and J ends lost 3 bases and 4 bases respectively, with 19 bases between them.

The chain employs TRBV7-3 and TRBJ2-1; the match to TRBD2 covers 9 bases. The CDR3 sequence is 16 residues long. Per germline, CDR1 SGHTA and CDR2 FQGTGA. V was clipped by 5 bases and J by 5 bases; unmatched bases: 10. CDR3 amino acids: CASSRRGGGADNEQFF. The CDR3 DNA reads as TGTGCCAGCAGCCGCAGGGGCGGGGGGGCCGACAATGAGCAGTTCTTC. The complete variable domain, with remaining parts taken from reference TRBV7-3 and TRBJ2-1, reads GAGVSQTPSNKVTEKGKYVELRCDPISGHTALYWYRQSLGQGPEFLIYFQGTGAADDSGLPNDRFFAVRPEGSVSTLKIQRTERGDSAVYLCASSRRGGGADNEQFFGPGTRLTVL.

The chain employs TRBV7-3 and TRBJ1-6, with 11 bases that match TRBD1. V lost 4 bases and J lost 0; bases outside the gene matches: 5. Germline V lookup: CDR1 SGHTA, CDR2 FQGTGA. CDR3 length: 18 residues. CDR3 residues: CASSSSGTGGSYNSPLHF. The DNA for the CDR3 is TGTGCCAGCAGCTCTTCCGGGACAGGGGGCTCCTATAATTCACCCCTCCACTTT.

This chain joins TRBV4-3 and TRBJ1-1; no firm D call. Trimming cost V 1 base and J 1 base, with 7 bases left between them. This CDR3 spans 14 amino acids. Per germline, CDR1 LGHNA and CDR2 YSLEER. The CDR3 coding sequence is TGCGCCAGCAGCCAAGGACACTCGAACACTGAAGCTTTCTTT. Amino acid sequence: CASSQGHSNTEAFF.